The present T cell receptor beta chain was sequenced within a study of T-cell memory formation after mild COVID-19. About the research overall: Across donors, TCR clusters were largely donor specific. Whole-study results and caveats: Some clones that responded turned up in pre-infection memory, which suggests that cross-reactive memory joined in. There was no confirmation that second-wave clones peaking on day 37 were SARS-CoV-2 specific.

Many counts were recorded for this clonotype. What it binds is unknown. Germline CDR1 reads SEHNR; CDR2 reads FQNEAQ (reference sequence). Trimming took off 4 bases at V and 2 bases at J, with 9 bases between the two ends. The CDR3 totals 13 residues. MiXCR, run by TCRdb on the 5' RACE reads, gives a single entry per CDR3 protein. The data contain about 100,000 distinct CDR3 sequences, around 10% of them seen just once; the ten biggest clones take up roughly 40%. The sequenced material came from PBMCs or a T cell subset sorted from them (not recorded which). V is TRBV7-9 and J is TRBJ2-7; no clear D. This TCR was recovered from a man younger than 30 who had mild COVID-19 (a few samples of this study predate the infection). Cell type and time point are not known. DNA for the CDR3: TGTGCCAGCAGCTCCCGGACCCCCTACGAGCAGTACTTC. This gives the protein CASSSRTPYEQYF. The full variable domain, in which reference TRBV7-9 and TRBJ2-7 provide the parts outside the CDR3, is DTGVSQNPRHKITKRGQNVTFRCDPISEHNRLYWYRQTLGQGPEFLTYFQNEAQLEKSRLLSDRFSAERPKGSFSTLEIQRTEQGDSAMYLCASSSRTPYEQYFGPGTRLTVT.